This TCR beta chain was captured by sequencing in a study of T-cell memory formation after mild COVID-19. Study-wide results and limits: Clones contracting over day 15 to 85 were CD4/CD8 balanced, with later expanders leaning CD4+. The authors did not confirm SARS-CoV-2 specificity of second-wave clones peaking day 37. Those CD4+ clones that contracted were mainly in CM and EM (CD8+ ones in EMRA).

V shed 3 bases and J shed 5 bases, with 17 bases lying between them. The CDR3 runs 15 residues. CDR1 is SGHRS and CDR2 is YFSETQ in the germline V gene. UMIs and sample barcodes were carried by the TCR alpha and TCR beta cDNA libraries that 5'RACE produced using constant-segment primers. TCRdb ran MiXCR on the 5' RACE reads and lists one entry per CDR3 protein. The sample carries over 250,000 distinct CDR3 sequences, roughly 15% recorded once. On this clonotype itself: The antigen remains unidentified.

The chain employs TRBV5-1 and TRBJ2-5; weak D call: TRBD1 (5 bases). Sequencing input: PBMCs or a T cell subset sorted from them (not recorded which). This clonotype was obtained from a man aged 18 to 29 who had mild COVID-19 (a few samples of this study predate the infection). Cell type and time point are not known. The CDR3 reads CASSSAGQVHETQYF. The CDR3 nucleotides read TGCGCCAGCAGCTCGGCAGGGCAGGTACACGAGACCCAGTACTTC.